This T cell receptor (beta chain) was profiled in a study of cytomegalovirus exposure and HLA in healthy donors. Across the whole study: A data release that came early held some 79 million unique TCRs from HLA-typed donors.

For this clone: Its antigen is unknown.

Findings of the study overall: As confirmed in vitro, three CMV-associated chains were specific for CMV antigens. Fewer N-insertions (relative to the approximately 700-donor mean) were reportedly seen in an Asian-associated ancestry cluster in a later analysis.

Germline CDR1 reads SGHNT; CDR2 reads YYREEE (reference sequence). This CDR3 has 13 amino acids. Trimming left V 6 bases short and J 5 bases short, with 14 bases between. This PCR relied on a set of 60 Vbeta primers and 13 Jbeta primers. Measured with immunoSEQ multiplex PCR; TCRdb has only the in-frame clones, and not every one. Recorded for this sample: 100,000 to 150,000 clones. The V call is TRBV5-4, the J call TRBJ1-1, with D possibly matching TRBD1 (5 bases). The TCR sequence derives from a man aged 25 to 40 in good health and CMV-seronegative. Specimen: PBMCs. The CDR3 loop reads CASTPREETEAFF. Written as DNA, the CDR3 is TGTGCCAGCACCCCCAGGGAGGAGACTGAAGCTTTCTTT.